This T cell receptor (beta chain) was identified during a study of shared clonotypes between healthy human individuals. Trimming took off 2 bases at V and 4 bases at J, with 9 bases between the two ends. Per germline, CDR1 WNHNN and CDR2 SYGVQD (reference sequence). The CDR3 is 13 amino acids. TCRdb's table, derived via immunoSEQ multiplex PCR, lists solely in-frame clones and lacks some. The table lists about a million clones, roughly 70% of them singletons. This TCR was recovered from a man aged 18 to 29 in good health. The sequenced sample was memory CD4+ T cells sorted from blood. Subset given: CD45RA-negative fraction. The gene calls are TRBV10-1 and TRBJ2-7; weak D call: TRBD1 (6 bases). CDR3 nucleotides: TGCGCCAGCAGTGAGGGCAGGGGATACGAGCAGTACTTC. Amino acids: CASSEGRGYEQYF.